This T cell receptor beta chain was sequenced during a study of blood T cells in healthy people across ages. In the study overall: Capturing about one barcoded beta molecule per two T cells was achieved by template switching. Study-level points and caveats: Estimates drawn from one million T cells were deemed to understate diversity. Roughly linear declines in TCR beta diversity per million T cells occurred with age. Among long-lived donors, naive CD4+ cells were more numerous and diversity higher than in aged donors.

The CDR3 covers 16 residues. The V gene lost 1 base and the J gene lost 0 bases, with 12 bases spanning the gap. Germline V gene data show CDR1 as LGHDT and CDR2 as YNNKEL (reference sequence). Regarding this clonotype: Its target is unknown.

Sample-barcoded 5' priming and a J-beta primer mix drove a second PCR of about 6 to 12 cycles. Via MiXCR, TCRdb re-called the 5' RACE reads, giving one row per CDR3 protein. The repertoire holds 920,000 or so distinct CDR3 sequences, with 40% to 45% as singletons. This clonotype originated in a woman aged 55-69 years in good health. This rearrangement joins TRBV3-1 to TRBJ1-2, with D perhaps matching TRBD1 (5 bases). Material: blood. The CDR3 nucleotides read TGTGCCAGCAGCCAAGGCAGGGTTTCTGCTAACTATGGCTACACCTTC. This gives the protein CASSQGRVSANYGYTF.